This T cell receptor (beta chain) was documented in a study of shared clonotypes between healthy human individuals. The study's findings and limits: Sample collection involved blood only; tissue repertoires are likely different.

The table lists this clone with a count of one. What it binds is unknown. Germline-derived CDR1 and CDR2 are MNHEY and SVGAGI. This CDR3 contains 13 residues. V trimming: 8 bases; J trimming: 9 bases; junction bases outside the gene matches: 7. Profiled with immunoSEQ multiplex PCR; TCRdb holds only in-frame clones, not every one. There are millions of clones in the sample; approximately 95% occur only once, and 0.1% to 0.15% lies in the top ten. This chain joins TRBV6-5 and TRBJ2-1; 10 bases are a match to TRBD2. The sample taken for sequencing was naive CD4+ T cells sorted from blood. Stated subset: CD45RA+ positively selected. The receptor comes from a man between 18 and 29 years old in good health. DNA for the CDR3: TGTGCCAGCTGGGAGCGGGGGGGCTTTGAGCAGTTCTTC. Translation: CASWERGGFEQFF.